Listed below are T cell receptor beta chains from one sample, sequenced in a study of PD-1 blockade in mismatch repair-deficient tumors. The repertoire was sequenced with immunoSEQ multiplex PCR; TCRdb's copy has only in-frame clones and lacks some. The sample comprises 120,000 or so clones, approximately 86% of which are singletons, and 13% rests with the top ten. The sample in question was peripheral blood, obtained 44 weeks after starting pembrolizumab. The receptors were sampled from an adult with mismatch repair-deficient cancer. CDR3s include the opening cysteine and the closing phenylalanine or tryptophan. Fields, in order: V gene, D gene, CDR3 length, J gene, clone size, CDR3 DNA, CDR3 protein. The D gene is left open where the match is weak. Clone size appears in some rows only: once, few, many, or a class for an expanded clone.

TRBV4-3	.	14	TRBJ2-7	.	TGCGCCAGCAGCCAGGAAACTAGCTCCTACGAGCAGTACTTC	CASSQETSSYEQYF
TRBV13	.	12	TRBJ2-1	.	TGTGCCAGCCAACGGGGGTTTGGGGAGCAGTTCTTC	CASQRGFGEQFF
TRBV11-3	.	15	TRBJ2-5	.	TGTGCCAGCAGCTTTTTTACGGAACCCCAAGAGACCCAGTACTTC	CASSFFTEPQETQYF
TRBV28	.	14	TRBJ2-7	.	TGTGCCAGCAGTTTCGCCAGGTTCTCCTACGAGCAGTACTTC	CASSFARFSYEQYF
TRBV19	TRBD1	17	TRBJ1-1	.	TGTGCCAGTAGTACCTGGGGAGAGACAGGGGAGAACACTGAAGCTTTCTTT	CASSTWGETGENTEAFF
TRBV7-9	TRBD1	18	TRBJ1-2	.	TGTGCCAGCAGCTTAGCGGCCCGACGACAGGGTTCTAACTATGGCTACACCTTC	CASSLAARRQGSNYGYTF
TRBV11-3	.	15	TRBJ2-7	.	TGTGCCAGCAGCTTAGGTCTAACAGGGACCTACGAGCAGTACTTC	CASSLGLTGTYEQYF
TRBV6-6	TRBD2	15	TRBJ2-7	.	TGTGCCAGCAAGGGCAGACTAGCGGGACCCTACGAGCAGTACTTC	CASKGRLAGPYEQYF
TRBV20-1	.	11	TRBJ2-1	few	TGCAGTGCTAGGGAATTCGGTGAGCAGTTCTTC	CSAREFGEQFF
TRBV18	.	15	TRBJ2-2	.	TGTGCCAGCTCACCGGGCAGCCCACCCACCGGGGAGCTGTTTTTT	CASSPGSPPTGELFF
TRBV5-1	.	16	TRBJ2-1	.	TGCGCCAGCAGCTTAACTGACCCATGGCGGTTTGCTGAGCAGTTCTTC	CASSLTDPWRFAEQFF
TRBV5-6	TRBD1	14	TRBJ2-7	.	TGTGCCAGCAGTTCCGGGACAGGGTTCTACGAGCAGTACTTC	CASSSGTGFYEQYF
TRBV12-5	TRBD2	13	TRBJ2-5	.	TGTGCTAGTGGCCGGAGGGAGGGGGAGACCCAGTACTTC	CASGRREGETQYF
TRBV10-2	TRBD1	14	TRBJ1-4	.	TGCGCCAGCAGGGGGACAGGACTTAATGAAAAACTGTTTTTT	CASRGTGLNEKLFF
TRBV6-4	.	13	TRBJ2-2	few	TGTGCCAGCAGTGCAGCGAACACCGGGGAGCTGTTTTTT	CASSAANTGELFF
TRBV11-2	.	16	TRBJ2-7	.	TGTGCCAGCAGCTTACAAGTTCAGAGACCTATCTACGAGCAGTACTTC	CASSLQVQRPIYEQYF
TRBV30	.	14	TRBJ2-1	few	TGTGCCTACCACAGGTCCAGCTCCTACAATGAGCAGTTCTTC	CAYHRSSSYNEQFF
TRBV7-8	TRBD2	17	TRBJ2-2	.	TGTGCCAGCAGCTTAGCGGGGACTAGTTTTATCACCGGGGAGCTGTTTTTT	CASSLAGTSFITGELFF
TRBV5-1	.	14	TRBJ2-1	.	TGCGCCAGCAGCTTGGGGGCGGTCAGGGGTGGCCAGTTCTTC	CASSLGAVRGGQFF
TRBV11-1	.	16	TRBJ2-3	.	TGTGCCAGCAGCCCCCGGTGGAGCGGGAGCACAGATACGCAGTATTTT	CASSPRWSGSTDTQYF
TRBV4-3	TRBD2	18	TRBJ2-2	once	TGCGCCAGCAGCCACACACTAGCGGGACAGCGTGTCACCGGGGAGCTGTTTTTT	CASSHTLAGQRVTGELFF
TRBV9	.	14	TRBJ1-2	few	TGTGCCAGCAGCGTAGACAGCCTCAGCTATGGCTACACCTTC	CASSVDSLSYGYTF
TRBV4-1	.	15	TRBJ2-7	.	TGCGCCAGCAGCCGTGGGACGGGGGACTCCTACGAGCAGTACTTC	CASSRGTGDSYEQYF
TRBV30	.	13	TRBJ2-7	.	TGTGCCTGGAGTGTTGGCGACACCTACGAGCAGTACTTC	CAWSVGDTYEQYF
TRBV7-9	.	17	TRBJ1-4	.	TGTGCCAGCAGCCCCATTCTTGACCACCGGCGAAATGAAAAACTGTTTTTT	CASSPILDHRRNEKLFF
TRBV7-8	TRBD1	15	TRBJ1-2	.	TGTGCCAGCAGCTTAGGAGGGACAGGGACTGGGGGCTACACCTTC	CASSLGGTGTGGYTF
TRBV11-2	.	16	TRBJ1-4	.	TGTGCCAGCAGCTTGGGGGGGGTATCGCCTAATGAAAAACTGTTTTTT	CASSLGGVSPNEKLFF
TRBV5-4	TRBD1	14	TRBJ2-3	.	TGTGCCAGCAGCTCCCGGACAGGGATAGATACGCAGTATTTT	CASSSRTGIDTQYF
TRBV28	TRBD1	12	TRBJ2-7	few	TGTGCCACCTCCATCCGGGACAGGGAGCAGTACTTC	CATSIRDREQYF
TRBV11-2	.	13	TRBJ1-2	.	TGTGCCAGCAGCGAAGGAGTCGCCTTCGGCTACACCTTC	CASSEGVAFGYTF
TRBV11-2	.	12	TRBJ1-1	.	TGTGCCAGCAGCTTTTATGGATCTGAAGCTTTCTTT	CASSFYGSEAFF
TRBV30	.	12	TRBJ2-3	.	TGTGCCTGGAGTATGGGGGCCGATACGCAGTATTTT	CAWSMGADTQYF
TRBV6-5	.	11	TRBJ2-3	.	TGTGCCAGCAGTTTGGGTGATACGCAGTATTTT	CASSLGDTQYF
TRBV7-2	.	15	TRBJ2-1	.	TGTGCCAGCAGCTTTGGGCGTGCTACCTACAATGAGCAGTTCTTC	CASSFGRATYNEQFF
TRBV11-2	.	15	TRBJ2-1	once	TGTGCCAGCAGCTTAGCCCTACTGGGTTACAATGAGCAGTTCTTC	CASSLALLGYNEQFF
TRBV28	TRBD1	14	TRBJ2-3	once	TGTGCCAGCAGTTTAAGGGGGCGAAGAGATACGCAGTATTTT	CASSLRGRRDTQYF
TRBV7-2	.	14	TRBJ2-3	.	TGTGCCAGCAGCTCGGAAACCGGCACAGATACGCAGTATTTT	CASSSETGTDTQYF
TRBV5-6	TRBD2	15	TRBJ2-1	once	TGTGCCAGCAGTTGGACGGGGGGCTCCTACAATGAGCAGTTCTTC	CASSWTGGSYNEQFF
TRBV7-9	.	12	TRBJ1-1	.	TGTGCCAGCAGCTCGACAGAGACTGAAGCTTTCTTT	CASSSTETEAFF
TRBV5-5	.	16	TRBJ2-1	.	TGTGCCAGCAGAGCAGGCCGGGACGCCCGGTCGGATGAGCAGTTCTTC	CASRAGRDARSDEQFF
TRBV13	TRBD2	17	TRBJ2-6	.	TGTGCCAGCAGCTTACATCTAGCGGGAGCTGGGGCCAACGTCCTGACTTTC	CASSLHLAGAGANVLTF
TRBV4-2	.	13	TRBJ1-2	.	TGTGCCAGCAGCCAAGTTTTTTCTGATGGCTACACCTTC	CASSQVFSDGYTF
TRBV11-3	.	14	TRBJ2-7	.	TGTGCCAGCAGCTCCTGGGGTATATCGGACGAGCAGTACTTC	CASSSWGISDEQYF
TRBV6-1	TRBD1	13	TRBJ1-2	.	TGTGCCAGCAGTCAACAGGGGCTGTATGGCTACACCTTC	CASSQQGLYGYTF
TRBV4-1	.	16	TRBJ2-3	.	TGCGCCAGCAGCCAAGCCCCCCAGGGTGGCACAGATACGCAGTATTTT	CASSQAPQGGTDTQYF
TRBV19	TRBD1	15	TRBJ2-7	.	TGTGCCAGTAGTGCCCGGACAGGGGCTTACGCCGAGCAGTACTTC	CASSARTGAYAEQYF
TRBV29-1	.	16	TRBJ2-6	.	TGCAGCGTTTCGGGGCAGGGTCGGACTGGGGCCAACGTCCTGACTTTC	CSVSGQGRTGANVLTF
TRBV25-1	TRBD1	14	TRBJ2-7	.	TGTGCCAGCAGTAATTCCGGGACAGGGAACGAGCAGTACTTC	CASSNSGTGNEQYF